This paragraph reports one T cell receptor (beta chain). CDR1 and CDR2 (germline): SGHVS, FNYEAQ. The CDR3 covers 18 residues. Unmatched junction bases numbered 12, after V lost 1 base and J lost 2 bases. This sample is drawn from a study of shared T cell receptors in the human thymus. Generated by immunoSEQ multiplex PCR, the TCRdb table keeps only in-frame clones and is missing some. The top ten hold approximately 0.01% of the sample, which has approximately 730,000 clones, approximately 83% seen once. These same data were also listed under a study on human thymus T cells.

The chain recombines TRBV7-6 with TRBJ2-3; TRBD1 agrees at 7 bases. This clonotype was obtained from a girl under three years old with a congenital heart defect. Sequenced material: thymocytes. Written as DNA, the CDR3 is TGTGCCAGCAGCTTAGAGGACTCCGGGACAGACTTCACAGATACGCAGTATTTT. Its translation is CASSLEDSGTDFTDTQYF. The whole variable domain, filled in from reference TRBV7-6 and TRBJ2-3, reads GAGVSQSPRYKVTKRGQDVALRCDPISGHVSLYWYRQALGQGPEFLTYFNYEAQQDKSGLPNDRFSAERPEGSISTLTIQRTEQRDSAMYRCASSLEDSGTDFTDTQYFGPGTRLTVL.